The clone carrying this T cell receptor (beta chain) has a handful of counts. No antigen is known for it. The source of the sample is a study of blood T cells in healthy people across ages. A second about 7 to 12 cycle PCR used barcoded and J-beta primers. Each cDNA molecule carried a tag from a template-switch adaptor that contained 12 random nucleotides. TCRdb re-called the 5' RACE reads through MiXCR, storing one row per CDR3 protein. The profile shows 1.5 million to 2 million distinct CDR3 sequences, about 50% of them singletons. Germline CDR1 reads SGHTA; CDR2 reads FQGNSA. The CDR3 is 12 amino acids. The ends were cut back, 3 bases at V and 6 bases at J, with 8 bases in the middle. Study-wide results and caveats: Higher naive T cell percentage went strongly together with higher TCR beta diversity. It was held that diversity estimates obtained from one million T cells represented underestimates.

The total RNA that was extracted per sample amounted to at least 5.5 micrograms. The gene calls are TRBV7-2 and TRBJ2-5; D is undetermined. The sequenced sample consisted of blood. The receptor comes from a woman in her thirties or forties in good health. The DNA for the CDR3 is TGTGCCAGCAGCTTTGATTTTAAGACCCAGTACTTC. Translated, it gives CASSFDFKTQYF. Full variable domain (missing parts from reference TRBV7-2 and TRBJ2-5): GAGVSQSPSNKVTEKGKDVELRCDPISGHTALYWYRQSLGQGLEFLIYFQGNSAPDKSGLPSDRFSAERTGGSVSTLTIQRTQQEDSAVYLCASSFDFKTQYFGPGTRLLVL.